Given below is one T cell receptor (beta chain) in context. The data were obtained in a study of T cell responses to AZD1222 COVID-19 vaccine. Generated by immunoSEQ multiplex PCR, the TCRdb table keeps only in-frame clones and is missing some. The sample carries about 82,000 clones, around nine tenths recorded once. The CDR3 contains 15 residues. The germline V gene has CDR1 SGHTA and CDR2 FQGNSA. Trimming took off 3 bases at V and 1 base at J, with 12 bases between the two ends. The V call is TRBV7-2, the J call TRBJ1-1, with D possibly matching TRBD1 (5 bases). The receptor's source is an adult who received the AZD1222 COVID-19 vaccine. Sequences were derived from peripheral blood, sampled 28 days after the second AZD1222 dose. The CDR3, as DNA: TGTGCCAGCAGCTTGACAGTCCTAAGGAACACTGAAGCTTTCTTT. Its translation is CASSLTVLRNTEAFF.